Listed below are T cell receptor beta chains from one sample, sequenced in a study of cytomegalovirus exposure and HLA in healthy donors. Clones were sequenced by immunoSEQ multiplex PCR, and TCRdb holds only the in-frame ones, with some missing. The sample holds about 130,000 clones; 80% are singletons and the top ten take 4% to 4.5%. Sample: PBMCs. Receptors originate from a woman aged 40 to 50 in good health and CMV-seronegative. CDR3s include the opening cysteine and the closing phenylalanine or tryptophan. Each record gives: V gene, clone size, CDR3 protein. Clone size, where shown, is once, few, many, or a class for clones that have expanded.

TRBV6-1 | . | CASSLQVDYGYTF
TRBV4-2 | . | CASSLLTPGEGARNEQFF
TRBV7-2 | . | CASSLGAGGANVLTF
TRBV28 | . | CASSFAGFTEAFF
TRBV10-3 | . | CAITDGDTSGNTIYF
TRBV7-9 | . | CASNDRVDYGYTF
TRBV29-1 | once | CSVGGQGGRTEAFF
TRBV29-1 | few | CSVEDGTGYGYTF
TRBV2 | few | CASSAGEKTDTQYF
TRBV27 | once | CASYFPDRGDTEAFF
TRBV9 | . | CASSVEAGPPLHF
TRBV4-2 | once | CASSPRGSEYEQYF
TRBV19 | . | CASSIGTAFNTEAFF
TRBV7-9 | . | CASSLAGTGGATNEKLFF
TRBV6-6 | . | CASSPPAQGASYEQYF
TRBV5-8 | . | CASSAGTATNEKLFF
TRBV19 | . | CATRDNDYEQYF
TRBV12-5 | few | CASGLPLRGGLAEQFF
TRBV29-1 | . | CSAGTGDTRRQYF
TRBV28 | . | CASSFIGGLQQPQHF
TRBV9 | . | CASSSEPNRDTYGYTF
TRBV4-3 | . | CASSQEMQPSYEQYF
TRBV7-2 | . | CASSLSTSGRGNEQFF
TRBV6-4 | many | CASSTGDNSPLHF